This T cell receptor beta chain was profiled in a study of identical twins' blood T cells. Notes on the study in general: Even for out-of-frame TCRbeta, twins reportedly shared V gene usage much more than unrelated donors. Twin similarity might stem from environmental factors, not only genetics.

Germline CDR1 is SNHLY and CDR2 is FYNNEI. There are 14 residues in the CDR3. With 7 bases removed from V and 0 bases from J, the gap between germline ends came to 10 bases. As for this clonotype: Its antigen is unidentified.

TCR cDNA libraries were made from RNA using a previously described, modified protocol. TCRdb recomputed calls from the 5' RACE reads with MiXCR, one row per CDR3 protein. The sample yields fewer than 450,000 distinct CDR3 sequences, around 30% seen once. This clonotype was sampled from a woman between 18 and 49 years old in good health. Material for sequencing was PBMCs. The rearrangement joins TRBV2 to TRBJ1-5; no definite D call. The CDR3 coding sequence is TGTGCCAGCACCCGGATGGATAGCAATCAGCCCCAGCATTTT. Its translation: CASTRMDSNQPQHF.